The clone carrying this T cell receptor beta chain was seen many times. Its specificity is unknown. Each CDR3 protein is one row after TCRdb ran MiXCR on the RT-PCR reads. Counted here are 200,000 to 250,000 distinct CDR3 sequences, over 9% occurring once; the ten biggest clones make up more than 7%. The source of the sample is a study of response to subunit inactivated influenza vaccine. The V and J ends lost 1 base and 2 bases, in that order; junction bases with no gene match: 8. In germline, CDR1 is LGHNA, CDR2 YNFKEQ. CDR3 length: 18 residues. Study conclusions and caveats: The authors suggested that every seasonal influenza vaccination recruits few new T cells.

The source is a man aged 45-65 years who received an inactivated influenza vaccine. Sequenced material: non-naive T cells sorted from PBMCs, taken about 14 days before vaccination. This rearrangement joins TRBV4-2 to TRBJ2-3, with 11 positions matching TRBD2. The CDR3 loop is CASSQGLGLAGNTDTQYF. The CDR3 DNA follows: TGTGCCAGCAGCCAAGGTCTCGGACTAGCGGGTAACACAGATACGCAGTATTTT.